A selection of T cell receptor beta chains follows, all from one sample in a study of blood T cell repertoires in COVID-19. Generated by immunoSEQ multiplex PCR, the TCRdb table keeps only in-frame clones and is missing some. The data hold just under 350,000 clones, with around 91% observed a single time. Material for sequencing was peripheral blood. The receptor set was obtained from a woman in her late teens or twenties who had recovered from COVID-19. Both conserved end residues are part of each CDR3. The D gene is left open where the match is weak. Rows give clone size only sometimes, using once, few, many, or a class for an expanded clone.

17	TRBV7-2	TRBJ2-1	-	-	TGTGCCAGCAGCTCCTCGACGCGTTACAGGGCTTACAATGAGCAGTTCTTC	CASSSSTRYRAYNEQFF
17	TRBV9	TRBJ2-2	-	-	TGTGCCAGCAGCCAACAGGAGGGGTCCCCGAACACCGGGGAGCTGTTTTTT	CASSQQEGSPNTGELFF
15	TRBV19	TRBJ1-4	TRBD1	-	TGTGCCAGTAGTATATCGACAGGGGGTAGAGGAAAACTGTTTTTT	CASSISTGGRGKLFF
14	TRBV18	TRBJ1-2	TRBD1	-	TGTGCCAGCTCACCACGACAGGGGGCATATGGCTACACCTTC	CASSPRQGAYGYTF
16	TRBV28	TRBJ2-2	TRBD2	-	TGTGCCAGCAGTGCCCATCGGGGGGAGGGCACCGGGGAGCTGTTTTTT	CASSAHRGEGTGELFF
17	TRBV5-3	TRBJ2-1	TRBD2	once	TGTGCCAGAAGCTTCATGAGGCCCGGGCGGGAGGACGGTGAGCAGTTCTTC	CARSFMRPGREDGEQFF
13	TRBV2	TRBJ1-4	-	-	TGTGCCACCGGGGGGGAGACTAATGAAAAACTGTTTTTT	CATGGETNEKLFF
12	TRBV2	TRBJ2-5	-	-	TGTGCCAGCAGGGAACTCCAAGAGACCCAGTACTTC	CASRELQETQYF
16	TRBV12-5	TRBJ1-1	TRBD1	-	TGTGCTAGTGGTTTGGTCGTGGGACAGTCGAACACTGAAGCTTTCTTT	CASGLVVGQSNTEAFF
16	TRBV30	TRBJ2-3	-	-	TGTGCCTGGAACTCGGGAGAACCTATTAGCACAGATACGCAGTATTTT	CAWNSGEPISTDTQYF
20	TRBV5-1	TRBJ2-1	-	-	TGCGCCAGCAGCGTAGATCCGGGACAGGGTACGGGAGGGCCCCACAATGAGCAGTTCTTC	CASSVDPGQGTGGPHNEQFF
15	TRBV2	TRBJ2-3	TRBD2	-	TGTGCCAGCAGCCCAACTAGCGGAGCCACAGATACGCAGTATTTT	CASSPTSGATDTQYF
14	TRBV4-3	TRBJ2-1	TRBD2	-	TGCGCCAGCAGCCAAGCGGGGGGGAACAATGAGCAGTTCTTC	CASSQAGGNNEQFF
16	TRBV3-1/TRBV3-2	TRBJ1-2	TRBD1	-	TGTGCCAGCAGCCGTTTGCGACAGGGGACTAACTATGGCTACACCTTC	CASSRLRQGTNYGYTF
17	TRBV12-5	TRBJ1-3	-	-	TGTGCTAGTGGTTTGCAGGAAGGGGTTTCCTCTGGAAACACCATATATTTT	CASGLQEGVSSGNTIYF
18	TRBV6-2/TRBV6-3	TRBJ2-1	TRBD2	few	TGTGCCAGCAGTTACTCCTTTCGACTAGCGGGAGCGGTCAATGAGCAGTTCTTC	CASSYSFRLAGAVNEQFF
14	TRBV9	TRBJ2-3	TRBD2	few	TGTGCCAGCAGCCTGACTAGCGGGGGAGATACGCAGTATTTT	CASSLTSGGDTQYF
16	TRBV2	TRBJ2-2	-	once	TGTGCCAGCACCTGGGGACTCAGAGTGAACACCGGGGAGCTGTTTTTT	CASTWGLRVNTGELFF
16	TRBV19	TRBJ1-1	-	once	TGTGCCAGTATTCGAGCAGGGGCTTCGACGAACACTGAAGCTTTCTTT	CASIRAGASTNTEAFF
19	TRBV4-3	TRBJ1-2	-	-	TGCGCCAGCAGCCCTAGCAGAACATATGACAGGAACATATACTATGGCTACACCTTC	CASSPSRTYDRNIYYGYTF
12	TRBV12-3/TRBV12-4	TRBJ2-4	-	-	TGTGCCAGCACCTCGGGGGGCGACATTCAGTACTTC	CASTSGGDIQYF
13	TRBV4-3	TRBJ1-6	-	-	TGCGCCAGCAGCCAAGAAGGAGGATCACCCCTCCACTTT	CASSQEGGSPLHF
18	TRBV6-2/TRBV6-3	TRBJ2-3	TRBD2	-	TGTGCCAGCAGCTCCGGGACTAGCGGGAGGGCCGGCACAGATACGCAGTATTTT	CASSSGTSGRAGTDTQYF
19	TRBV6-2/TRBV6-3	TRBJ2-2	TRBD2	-	TGTGCCAGCAGTCCAACCGGGACTAGCGGGAGGGCAAACACCGGGGAGCTGTTTTTT	CASSPTGTSGRANTGELFF
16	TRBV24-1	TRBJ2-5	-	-	TGTGCCACCAGTGATTCTGGTCGGGGGGCTCGAGAGACCCAGTACTTC	CATSDSGRGARETQYF
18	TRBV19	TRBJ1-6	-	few	TGTGCCAGTAGTATAGGTTCCAGGGCGATAGCCTATAATTCACCCCTCCACTTT	CASSIGSRAIAYNSPLHF
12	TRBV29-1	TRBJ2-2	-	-	TGCAGCGCCGGTGTGAACACCGGGGAGCTGTTTTTT	CSAGVNTGELFF
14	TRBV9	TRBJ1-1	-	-	TGTGCCAGCAGCGTGGGGCACTCGAACACTGAAGCTTTCTTT	CASSVGHSNTEAFF
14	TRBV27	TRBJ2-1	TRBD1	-	TGTGCCAGCCAACCCACCTCGACAGGGCTTGAGCAGTTCTTC	CASQPTSTGLEQFF
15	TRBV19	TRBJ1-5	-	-	TGTGCCAGTAGTATCCCGACGGGAGGCAATCAGCCCCAGCATTTT	CASSIPTGGNQPQHF
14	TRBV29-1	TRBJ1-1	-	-	TGCAGCGTAACCTCGACAGGATGGGGCACTGAAGCTTTCTTT	CSVTSTGWGTEAFF
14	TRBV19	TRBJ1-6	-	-	TGTGCCAGTACCACCAGGGATAAGGGTTCACCCCTCCACTTT	CASTTRDKGSPLHF
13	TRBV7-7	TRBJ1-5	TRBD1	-	TGTGCCAGCAGCTTACGCACAGGGGATACCCAGCATTTT	CASSLRTGDTQHF
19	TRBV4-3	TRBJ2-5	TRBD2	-	TGCGCCAGCAGCCAAGAGGACGGGACTAGCGGGAGTATTATCGAGACCCAGTACTTC	CASSQEDGTSGSIIETQYF
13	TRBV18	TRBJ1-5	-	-	TGTGCCAGCTCACTTCATAGCAATCAGCCCCAGCATTTT	CASSLHSNQPQHF
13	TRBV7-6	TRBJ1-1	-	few	TGTGCCAGCAGCTCCTCAGGGGCCACTGAAGCTTTCTTT	CASSSSGATEAFF
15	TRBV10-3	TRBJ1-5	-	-	TGTGCCATCAGTGAGTGGACGGGGGGGAATCAGCCCCAGCATTTT	CAISEWTGGNQPQHF
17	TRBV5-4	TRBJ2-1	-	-	TGTGCCAGCAGCTTGTATCCGCGGAGGAGCTCCTACAATGAGCAGTTCTTC	CASSLYPRRSSYNEQFF
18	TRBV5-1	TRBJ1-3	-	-	TGCGCCAGCAGCTTGGAGGGCGGACAGACGAGGCTTAGGGACACCATATATTTT	CASSLEGGQTRLRDTIYF
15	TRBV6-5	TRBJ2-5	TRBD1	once	TGTGCCAGCATGGCCCAGGGGGCAGGGTTGGAGACCCAGTACTTC	CASMAQGAGLETQYF
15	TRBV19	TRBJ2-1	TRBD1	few	TGTGCCAGTAGTATAGAGTTCGAGGGGGCAAATGAGCAGTTCTTC	CASSIEFEGANEQFF
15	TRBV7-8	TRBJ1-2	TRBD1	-	TGTGCCAGCAGCTTGATAGGACAGGGGGCATTTGGCTACACCTTC	CASSLIGQGAFGYTF
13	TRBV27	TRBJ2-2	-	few	TGTGCCAGCAGTCCCAGTGGGCACGGGGAGCTGTTTTTT	CASSPSGHGELFF
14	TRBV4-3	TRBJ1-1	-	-	TGCGCCAGCAGCCAGGGGGCGCGATATACTGAAGCTTTCTTT	CASSQGARYTEAFF
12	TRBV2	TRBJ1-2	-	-	TGTGCCAGCAGTGTCGGCGGCTATGGCTACACCTTC	CASSVGGYGYTF
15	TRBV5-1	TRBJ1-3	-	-	TGCGCCAGCAGCTTGGGTGGCAACTCTGGAAACACCATATATTTT	CASSLGGNSGNTIYF
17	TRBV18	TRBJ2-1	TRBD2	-	TGTGCCAGCTCATCGCACCCCGCGGGAGTGGTAGGCAATGAGCAGTTCTTC	CASSSHPAGVVGNEQFF
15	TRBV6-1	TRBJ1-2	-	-	TGTGCCAGCAGTGAAGCGTACAACGCTAACTATGGCTACACCTTC	CASSEAYNANYGYTF